This is a list of T cell receptor beta chains from one sample in a study of blood T cell repertoires in COVID-19. TCRdb keeps only in-frame clones here, not all; method: immunoSEQ multiplex PCR. In the table there are almost 400,000 clones, approximately 87% of which are singletons. The sample consisted of PBMCs or T cells enriched from blood (not recorded which). The origin of the receptors is a woman under 40 with acute COVID-19. Each CDR3 is given with its conserved first and last residue. The D gene is left open where the match is weak. The listing skips clone size in some rows; elsewhere it reads once, few, many or a size class.

>TRBV5-6|few|TRBJ1-3|NA
TGTGCCAGCAGCTTGGGCCCTAGGGGAAACACCATATATTTT
CASSLGPRGNTIYF
>TRBV29-1|NA|TRBJ2-1|NA
TGCAGCGTTGAGGTAGGAGACAATGAGCAGTTCTTC
CSVEVGDNEQFF
>TRBV9|NA|TRBJ2-2|NA
TGTGCCAGCAGCGCACCGGACAGTTCGGGGGAGCTGTTTTTT
CASSAPDSSGELFF
>TRBV3-1/TRBV3-2|NA|TRBJ1-3|NA
TGTGCCAGCAGCCAAGGGCTAGTAAACACCATATATTTT
CASSQGLVNTIYF
>TRBV2|NA|TRBJ1-1|NA
TGTGCCAGCAGTGAGGTTTACGCGGGCACTGAAGCTTTCTTT
CASSEVYAGTEAFF
>TRBV19|NA|TRBJ1-2|NA
TGTGCCAGTAGACTACCGGGGGGGACGTCAGCTGGCTACACCTTC
CASRLPGGTSAGYTF
>TRBV5-1|NA|TRBJ1-4|TRBD1
TGCGCCAGCAGCTCGACAGGGGGCGGGCGGAATGAAAAACTGTTTTTT
CASSSTGGGRNEKLFF
>TRBV4-3|NA|TRBJ1-4|NA
TGCGCCAGCAGCCAAGATACGGGGGAAGGGGAAAAACTGTTTTTT
CASSQDTGEGEKLFF
>TRBV5-1|NA|TRBJ1-2|NA
TGCGCCAGCAGCTTGGAAGGCCTCAAGCGCCACACCTTC
CASSLEGLKRHTF
>TRBV9|NA|TRBJ2-5|TRBD2
TGTGCCAGCAGCGTGGCTAGCGGGGTCGGAGAGACCCAGTACTTC
CASSVASGVGETQYF
>TRBV30|NA|TRBJ1-6|TRBD1
TGTGCCGGGCGGGACAGCGAATCACCCCTCCACTTT
CAGRDSESPLHF
>TRBV27|NA|TRBJ1-2|NA
TGTGCCAGCAGTTTAAAGGGGGGCGGGGAGGGCTATGGCTACACCTTC
CASSLKGGGEGYGYTF
>TRBV27|NA|TRBJ2-7|NA
TGTGCCAGCAGACCCTTTCCACAGGGCTCCTACGAGCAGTACTTC
CASRPFPQGSYEQYF
>TRBV5-1|once|TRBJ1-1|TRBD1
TGCGCCAGCAGCTTGTCGGGGACAGGGACGATGAACACTGAAGCTTTCTTT
CASSLSGTGTMNTEAFF
>TRBV5-5|NA|TRBJ1-1|NA
TGTGCCAGCAGCTTAGTGCCAGGGCGCACTGAAGCTTTCTTT
CASSLVPGRTEAFF
>TRBV6-2/TRBV6-3|NA|TRBJ2-2|TRBD2
TGTGCCAGCAGTCCGACTAGCGCCGGGGAGCTGTTTTTT
CASSPTSAGELFF
>TRBV6-6|NA|TRBJ1-4|NA
TGTGCCAGCAGTTACTCTCGCCAGAGGATGTTTTTT
CASSYSRQRMFF
>TRBV7-3|NA|TRBJ2-1|TRBD1
TGTGCCAGCAGCAGAACCGGGACAGGGGAGCGCAATGAGCAGTTCTTC
CASSRTGTGERNEQFF
>TRBV7-2|NA|TRBJ2-7|NA
TGTGCCAGCAGCTTCCGGGCGGGCGGATCCTACGAGCAGTACTTC
CASSFRAGGSYEQYF
>TRBV7-9|NA|TRBJ2-1|TRBD2
TGTGCCAGCAGCTTAGCCACTAGCGGGGGCTCACACAATGAGCAGTTCTTC
CASSLATSGGSHNEQFF
>TRBV18|NA|TRBJ1-2|NA
TGTGCCAGCTCACCAAGTGCAAGTACAGCTAACTATGGCTACACCTTC
CASSPSASTANYGYTF